The clone carrying this T cell receptor (beta chain) has just one count. The CDR3 loop spans 15 amino acids. Trimming left V 3 bases short and J 8 bases short, with 16 bases between. Germline-derived CDR1 and CDR2 are MDHEN and SYDVKM. Here immunoSEQ multiplex PCR was the method, and the copy in TCRdb shows in-frame clones only, minus some. The sample consists of about 92,000 clones, around 82% of them appearing once. This entry comes from a study of control samples from healthy donors and cancer patients. Sequencing input: blood. The clonotype was recovered from a woman aged 55-69 years in good health. The chain recombines TRBV28 with TRBJ1-4, with a tentative D call TRBD1 (5 bases). Here the CDR3 DNA reads TGTGCCAGCAGTTTTAGGCTGCTTGGGGGGGAAAAACTGTTTTTT. Amino acids: CASSFRLLGGEKLFF.